The present TCR beta chain was sequenced within a study of T cell responses to AZD1222 COVID-19 vaccine (TCRdb year 2021). About the full investigation: AZD1222 recipients whose second dose came at about 4 weeks and those whose second dose came at about 12 weeks were combined into one group, since spike-specific TCR depth and breadth did not differ between the two schedules. Trial participants were enrolled into age subgroups of 18-55, 56-69 and 70-plus years, which contained approximately 150, 28 and 58 TCR-sequenced participants, respectively. A total of 233 trial participants underwent TCR sequencing, of whom approximately 210 received two doses of AZD1222 and about 25 received two doses of the MenACWY control vaccine.

The meaning of the sample's time point label: baseline before first vaccination. Vaccinee samples came from UK trials COV001 and COV002, including a single-blind randomized controlled phase 2/3 trial of AZD1222 (ChAdOx1 nCoV-19) in healthy adults. For TCRbeta chain sequencing, PBMC samples were collected from trial participants at day 0 and at day 28 after the second dose. CDR1 MNHEY and CDR2 SVGAGI were looked up in the germline V gene. From the cysteine up to the phenylalanine, the CDR3 has a length of 13 residues. Just the 39-base CDR3 DNA is kept, in frame starting at base 1. V loses 6 bases of germline sequence and J loses 5 bases, and the interval between the two ends is 11 bases. With regard to this clone: The antigen it binds to is not known. Per-nucleotide qualities are absent, and no much larger clonotype sits a single base away.

The CDR3 regions of human TCRbeta chains were analyzed by immunosequencing. The paper's processing steps were these. TCRs in the repertoires were compared against a reference library of SARS-CoV-2-specific TCRs that had been generated with the MIRA antigen-specificity platform. Breadth was defined as the fraction of unique TCRs that were SARS-CoV-2-associated. Depth was defined as the fraction of total T cells that were SARS-CoV-2-associated. Using the MIRA data, each spike-specific TCR was assigned both to the spike region to which the TCR was reactive and to a CD4 or CD8 class. Log10-transformed breadth and depth values were compared by one-way ANOVA with Sidak's multiple comparisons tests. What TCRdb holds here is the immuneACCESS table cut down to in-frame rearrangements. Part of the clones is not present; checked against another copy, under half of the missing clones reflect an unresolved V gene, and the others are unexplained. The V and J calls and clone size were taken over from that table, and D and trimming were inferred from the DNA. This sample holds 160,000 or so clones; around 94% were observed only once. 2% to 3% of the sample lies in the top ten.

Overall study outcomes, separate from this receptor: Participants were mostly white British and included more females than males, and it was suggested by the authors that clonal diversity may have been underestimated. CD4 TCRs associated with the vaccine covered the entire spike protein, and the dominant responses were in regions 160-218 and 743-854. After two AZD1222 doses, both the breadth and the depth of spike-specific TCRs were significantly higher than at day 0 and than in MenACWY recipients. The 56-69-year group was small, and its depth increase did not reach significance, likely because of low power. Reportedly, close to half of the unique spike-specific TCRs recognized epitopes lying outside the regions that are mutated in the B.1.351 and B.1.1.7 variants. No day 14 peak-response samples were available, so repertoires were characterized only after the peak T cell response. Conclusions about previously exposed vaccinees are limited, since just a handful of AZD1222 recipients were seropositive for SARS-CoV-2 at baseline.

The V gene is TRBV6-5 and the J gene is TRBJ1-5, and the D gene may be TRBD1, 6 bases matching. The sample consisted of peripheral blood, taken on day 0 of AZD1222 vaccination. This clonotype originated in an adult in good health. The encoded CDR3 is CASRDSDHQPQHF. The bases read TGTGCCAGCAGGGACAGTGATCATCAGCCCCAGCATTTT.